The clone carrying this TCR beta chain appeared once. The germline CDR1 and CDR2 sequences are SGDLS and YYNGEE. V was trimmed by 0 bases and J by 8 bases, leaving 15 bases between them. CDR3 length: 15 residues. Reverse transcription of roughly 0.5 to 1 ug RNA was carried out with random hexamers. TCRdb recomputed calls from the immunoSEQ multiplex PCR reads with MiXCR, one row per CDR3 protein. This sample carries 180,000 or so distinct CDR3 sequences, roughly 94% of them seen once, and the ten largest clones take 0.085% to 0.1%. The data originate from a study of CD8 T cells in Susac syndrome. The overall study: When blood was drawn, the patients with Susac syndrome were therapy-naive, on corticosteroids, or on intravenous immunoglobulin alone.

The patients with Susac syndrome satisfied recently defined diagnostic criteria for either definite or probable disease. The sequenced sample was CD4+ T cells from PBMCs. This chain connects TRBV9 to TRBJ2-1, with D perhaps TRBD1 (6 bases). This TCR was sampled from a human donor with Susac syndrome. The DNA for the CDR3 is TGTGCCAGCAGCGTAGTGGCACAGGGTAACGATGAGCAGTTCTTC. This sequence encodes CASSVVAQGNDEQFF.